The present T cell receptor beta chain was sequenced within a study of OX40 agonist ivuxolimab in advanced cancers. Overall study results and limits: Researchers did not determine the expanded peripheral T cells' antigen specificity.

V gave up 2 bases and J gave up 3 bases, with 10 bases separating them. The germline CDR1 and CDR2 sequences are SGDLS and YYNGEE. There are 14 residues in the CDR3. On this clone itself: What it binds is not known.

Sequenced by immunoSEQ multiplex PCR; TCRdb stores in-frame clones only, minus some. Among about 86,000 clones, 91% were seen once, and the ten largest hold roughly 8.9%. The TCR sequence derives from an adult with an advanced solid tumor such as melanoma, head and neck, liver or kidney cancer. The specimen comprised CD4+ or CD8+ T cells sorted from blood, sampled in a trial of the OX40 agonist ivuxolimab. The chain recombines TRBV9 with TRBJ2-3; D is perhaps TRBD2 (5 bases). CDR3 loop: CASSVEGTTDTQYF. CDR3 coding DNA: TGTGCCAGCAGCGTTGAGGGAACAACAGATACGCAGTATTTT.